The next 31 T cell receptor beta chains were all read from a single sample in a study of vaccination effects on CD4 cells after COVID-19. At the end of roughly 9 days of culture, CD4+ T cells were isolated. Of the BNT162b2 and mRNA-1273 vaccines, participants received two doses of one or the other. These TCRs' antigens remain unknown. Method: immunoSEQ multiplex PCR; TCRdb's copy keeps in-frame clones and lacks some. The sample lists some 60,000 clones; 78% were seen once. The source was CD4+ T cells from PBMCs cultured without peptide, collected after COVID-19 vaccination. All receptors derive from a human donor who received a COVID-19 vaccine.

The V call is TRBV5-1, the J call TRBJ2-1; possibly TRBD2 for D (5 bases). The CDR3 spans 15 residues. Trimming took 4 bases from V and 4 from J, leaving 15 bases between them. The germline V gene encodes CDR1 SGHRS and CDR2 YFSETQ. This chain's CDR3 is CASSPREGGYNEQFF. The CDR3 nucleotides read TGCGCCAGCAGCCCTCGAGAGGGTGGTTACAATGAGCAGTTCTTC.

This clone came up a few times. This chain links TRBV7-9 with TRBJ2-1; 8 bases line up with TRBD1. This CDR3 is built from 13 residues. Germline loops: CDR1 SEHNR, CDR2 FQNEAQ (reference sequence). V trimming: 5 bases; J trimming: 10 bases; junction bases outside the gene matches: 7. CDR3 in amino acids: CASSPRTGSEQFF. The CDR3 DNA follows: TGTGCCAGCAGCCCCCGGACAGGGAGCGAGCAGTTCTTC.

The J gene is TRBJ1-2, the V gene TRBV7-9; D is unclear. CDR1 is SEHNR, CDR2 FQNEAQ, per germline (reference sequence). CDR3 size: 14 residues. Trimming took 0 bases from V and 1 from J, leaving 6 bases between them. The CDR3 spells CASSLARVNYGYTF. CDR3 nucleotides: TGTGCCAGCAGCTTAGCGAGGGTTAACTATGGCTACACCTTC.

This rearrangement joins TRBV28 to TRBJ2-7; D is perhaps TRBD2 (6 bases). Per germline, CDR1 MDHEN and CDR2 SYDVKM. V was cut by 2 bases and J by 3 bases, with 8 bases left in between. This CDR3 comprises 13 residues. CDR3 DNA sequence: TGTGCCAGCAGTTTAGTCGGGGGCTACGAGCAGTACTTC. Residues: CASSLVGGYEQYF.

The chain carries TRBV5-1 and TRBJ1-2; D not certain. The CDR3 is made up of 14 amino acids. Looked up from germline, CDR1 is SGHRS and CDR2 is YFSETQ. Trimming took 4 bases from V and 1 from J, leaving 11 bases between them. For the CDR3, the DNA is TGCGCCAGCAGCCCAACCCCGGATAACTATGGCTACACCTTC. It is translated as CASSPTPDNYGYTF. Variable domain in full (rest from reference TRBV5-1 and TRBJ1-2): KAGVTQTPRYLIKTRGQQVTLSCSPISGHRSVSWYQQTPGQGLQFLFEYFSETQRNKGNFPGRFSGRQFSNSRSEMNVSTLELGDSALYLCASSPTPDNYGYTFGSGTRLTVV.

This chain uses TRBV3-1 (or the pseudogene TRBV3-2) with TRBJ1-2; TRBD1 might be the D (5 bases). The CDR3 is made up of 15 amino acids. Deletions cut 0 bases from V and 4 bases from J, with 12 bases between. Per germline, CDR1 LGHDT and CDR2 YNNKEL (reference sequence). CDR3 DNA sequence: TGTGCCAGCAGCCAAGACCCTCAGGGTCCCTATGGCTACACCTTC. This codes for CASSQDPQGPYGYTF.

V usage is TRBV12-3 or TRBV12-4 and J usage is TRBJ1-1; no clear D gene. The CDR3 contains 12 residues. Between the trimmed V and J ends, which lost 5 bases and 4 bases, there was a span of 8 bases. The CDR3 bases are TGTGCCAGCAGTACTGTCCCCACTGAAGCTTTCTTT. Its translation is CASSTVPTEAFF.

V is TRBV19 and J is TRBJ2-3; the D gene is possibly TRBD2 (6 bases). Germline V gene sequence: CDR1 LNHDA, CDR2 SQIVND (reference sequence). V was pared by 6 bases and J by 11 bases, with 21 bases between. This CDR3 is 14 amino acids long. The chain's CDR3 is CASSVSQEGFRQYF. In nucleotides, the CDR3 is TGTGCCAGTAGCGTTTCTCAGGAGGGCTTTCGGCAGTATTTT.

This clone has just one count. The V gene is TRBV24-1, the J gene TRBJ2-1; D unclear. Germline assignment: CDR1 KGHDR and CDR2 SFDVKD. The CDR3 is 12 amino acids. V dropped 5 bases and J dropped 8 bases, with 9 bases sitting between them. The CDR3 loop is CATSVTTHEQFF. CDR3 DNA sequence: TGTGCCACCAGTGTAACCACTCATGAGCAGTTCTTC.

CDR3 region: CASSRQRAGEQYF. The DNA of the CDR3 is TGCGCCAGCAGTCGTCAGAGAGCTGGGGAGCAGTACTTC. J is TRBJ2-7 and V is TRBV23-1; D ambiguous. TRBV23-1 is identified as an open reading frame with a role that is uncertain. Trimming cost V 4 bases and J 7 bases, with 14 bases left between them. The CDR3 is 13 amino acids.

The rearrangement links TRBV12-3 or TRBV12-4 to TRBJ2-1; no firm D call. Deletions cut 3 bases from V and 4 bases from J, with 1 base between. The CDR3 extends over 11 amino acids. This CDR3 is CASSFYNEQFF. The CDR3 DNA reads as TGTGCCAGCAGTTTTTACAATGAGCAGTTCTTC.

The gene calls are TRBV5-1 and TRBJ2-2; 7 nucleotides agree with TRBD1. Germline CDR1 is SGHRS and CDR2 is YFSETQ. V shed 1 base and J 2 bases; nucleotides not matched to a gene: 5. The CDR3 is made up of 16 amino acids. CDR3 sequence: CASSLLWTGNTGELFF. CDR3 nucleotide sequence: TGCGCCAGCAGCTTGCTCTGGACAGGAAACACCGGGGAGCTGTTTTTT. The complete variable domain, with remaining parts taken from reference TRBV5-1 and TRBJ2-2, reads KAGVTQTPRYLIKTRGQQVTLSCSPISGHRSVSWYQQTPGQGLQFLFEYFSETQRNKGNFPGRFSGRQFSNSRSEMNVSTLELGDSALYLCASSLLWTGNTGELFFGEGSRLTVL.

The DNA for the CDR3 is TGTGCCAGCAGCCAAAGGGCGGGAGCGGGGGAGCAGTACTTC. Encoded protein: CASSQRAGAGEQYF. The chain links TRBV3-1 (or the pseudogene TRBV3-2) to TRBJ2-7, with 7 bases fitting TRBD2. The germline gives CDR1 LGHDT, CDR2 YNNKEL (reference sequence). CDR3 length: 14 residues. V trimming: 2 bases; J trimming: 7 bases; junction bases outside the gene matches: 8.

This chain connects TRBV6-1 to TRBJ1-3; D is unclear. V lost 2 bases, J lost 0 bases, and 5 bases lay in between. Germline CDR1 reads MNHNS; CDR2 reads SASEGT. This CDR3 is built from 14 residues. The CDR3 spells CASSEQLSGNTIYF. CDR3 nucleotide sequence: TGTGCCAGCAGTGAACAGCTCTCTGGAAACACCATATATTTT.

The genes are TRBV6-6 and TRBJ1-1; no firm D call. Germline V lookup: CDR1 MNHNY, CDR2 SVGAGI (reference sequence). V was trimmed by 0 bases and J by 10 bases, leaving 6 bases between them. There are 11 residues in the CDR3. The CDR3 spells CASSYSTPAFF. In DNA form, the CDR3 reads TGTGCCAGCAGTTACTCGACTCCAGCTTTCTTT.

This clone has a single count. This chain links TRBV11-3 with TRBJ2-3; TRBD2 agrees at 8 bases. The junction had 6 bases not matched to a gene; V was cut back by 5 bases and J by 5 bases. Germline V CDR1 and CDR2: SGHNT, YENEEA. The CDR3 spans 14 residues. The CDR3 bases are TGTGCCAGCAGCCGGGGGGGGAAGGGAGATACGCAGTATTTT. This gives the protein CASSRGGKGDTQYF.

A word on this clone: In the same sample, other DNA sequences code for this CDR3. Here the CDR3 DNA reads TGCGCCAGCAGCTTGGGTGGAGGGAGTACCGGGGAGCTGTTTTTT. Amino acids: CASSLGGGSTGELFF. V is TRBV5-1 and J is TRBJ2-2; possible D gene TRBD2, 6 bases. The CDR3 is 15 residues long. V was trimmed by 0 bases and J by 5 bases, leaving 11 bases between them. Germline values: CDR1 SGHRS, CDR2 YFSETQ.

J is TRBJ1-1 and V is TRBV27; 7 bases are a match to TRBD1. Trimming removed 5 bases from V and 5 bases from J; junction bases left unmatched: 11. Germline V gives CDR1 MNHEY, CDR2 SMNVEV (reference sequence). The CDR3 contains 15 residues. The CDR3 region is CASSPSGGGETEAFF. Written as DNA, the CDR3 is TGTGCCAGCAGTCCTTCTGGAGGGGGCGAAACTGAAGCTTTCTTT.

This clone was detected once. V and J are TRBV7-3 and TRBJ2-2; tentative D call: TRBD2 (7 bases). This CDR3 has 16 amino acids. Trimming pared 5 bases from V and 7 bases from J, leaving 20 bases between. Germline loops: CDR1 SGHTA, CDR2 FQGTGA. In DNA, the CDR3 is TGTGCCAGCAGCCCCTGGTGGGGGGGCGCGGGCGGGGAGCTGTTTTTT. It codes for CASSPWWGGAGGELFF.

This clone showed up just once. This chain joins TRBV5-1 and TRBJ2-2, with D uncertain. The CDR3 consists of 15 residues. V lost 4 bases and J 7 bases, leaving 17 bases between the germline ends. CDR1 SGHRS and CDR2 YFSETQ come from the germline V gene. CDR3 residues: CASSLLETRIGELFF. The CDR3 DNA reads TGCGCCAGCAGCCTCCTTGAGACTCGCATCGGGGAGCTGTTTTTT.

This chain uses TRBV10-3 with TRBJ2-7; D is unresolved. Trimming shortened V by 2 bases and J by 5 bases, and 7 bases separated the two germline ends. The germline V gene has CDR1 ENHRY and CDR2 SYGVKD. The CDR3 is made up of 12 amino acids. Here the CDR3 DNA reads TGTGCCATCAGTGAGCCGCCTAACGAGCAGTACTTC. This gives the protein CAISEPPNEQYF.

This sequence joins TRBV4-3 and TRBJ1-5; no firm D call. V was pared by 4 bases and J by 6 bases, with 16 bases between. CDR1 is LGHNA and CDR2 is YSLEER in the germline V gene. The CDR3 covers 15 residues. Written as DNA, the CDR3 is TGCGCCAGCAGCCCCTATCCAGGAACGGGTCAGCCCCAGCATTTT. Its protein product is CASSPYPGTGQPQHF.

CDR3 DNA sequence: TGTGCCACCAGCAGTTGGACAGCCTCTGGAAACACCATATATTTT. This codes for CATSSWTASGNTIYF. The rearrangement joins TRBV15 to TRBJ1-3; D perhaps matches TRBD1 (6 bases). V lost 3 bases and J 0 bases, leaving 9 bases between the germline ends. Germline CDR1 reads LNHNV; CDR2 reads YYDKDF (reference sequence). The CDR3 is made up of 15 amino acids.

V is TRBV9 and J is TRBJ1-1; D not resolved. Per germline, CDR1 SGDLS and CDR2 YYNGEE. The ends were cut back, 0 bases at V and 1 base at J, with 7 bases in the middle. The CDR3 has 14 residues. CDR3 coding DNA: TGTGCCAGCAGCGTAGCGGCAAGGAACACTGAAGCTTTCTTT. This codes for CASSVAARNTEAFF. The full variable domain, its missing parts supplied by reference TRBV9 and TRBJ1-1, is DSGVTQTPKHLITATGQRVTLRCSPRSGDLSVYWYQQSLDQGLQFLIQYYNGEERAKGNILERFSAQQFPDLHSELNLSSLELGDSALYFCASSVAARNTEAFFGQGTRLTVV.

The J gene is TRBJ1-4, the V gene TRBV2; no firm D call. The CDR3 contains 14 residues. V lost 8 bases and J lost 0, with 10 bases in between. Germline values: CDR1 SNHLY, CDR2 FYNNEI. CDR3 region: CASSAVATNEKLFF. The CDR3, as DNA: TGTGCCAGCTCGGCCGTCGCAACTAATGAAAAACTGTTTTTT.

In nucleotides, the CDR3 is TGTGCCAGCAGTCGAAGCGGGGGCTCCTACAATGAGCAGTTCTTC. It yields the protein CASSRSGGSYNEQFF. This sequence joins TRBV2 and TRBJ2-1; the match to TRBD2 covers 8 bases. V gave up 5 bases and J gave up 0 bases; unmatched junction bases: 3. The V gene's germline CDR1 is SNHLY and CDR2 FYNNEI. The length of the CDR3 is 15 residues.

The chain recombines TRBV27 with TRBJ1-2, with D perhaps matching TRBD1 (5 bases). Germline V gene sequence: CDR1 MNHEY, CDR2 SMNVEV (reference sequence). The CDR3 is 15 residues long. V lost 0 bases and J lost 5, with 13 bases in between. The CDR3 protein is CASSLSARVLYGYTF. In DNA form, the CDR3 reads TGTGCCAGCAGTTTATCGGCCAGGGTTTTATATGGCTACACCTTC.

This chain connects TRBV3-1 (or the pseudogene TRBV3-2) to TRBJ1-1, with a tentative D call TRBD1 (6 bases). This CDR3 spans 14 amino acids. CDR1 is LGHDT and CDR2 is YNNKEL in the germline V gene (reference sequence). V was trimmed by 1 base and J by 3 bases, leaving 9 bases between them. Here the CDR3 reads CASSQVGGDTEAFF. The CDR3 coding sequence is TGTGCCAGCAGCCAAGTAGGGGGGGACACTGAAGCTTTCTTT.

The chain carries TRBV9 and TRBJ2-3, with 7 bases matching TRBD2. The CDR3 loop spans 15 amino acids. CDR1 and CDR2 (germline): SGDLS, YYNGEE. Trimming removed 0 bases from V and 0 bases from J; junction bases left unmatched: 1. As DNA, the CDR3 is TGTGCCAGCAGCGTAGCTAGCGGCAGCACAGATACGCAGTATTTT. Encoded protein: CASSVASGSTDTQYF.

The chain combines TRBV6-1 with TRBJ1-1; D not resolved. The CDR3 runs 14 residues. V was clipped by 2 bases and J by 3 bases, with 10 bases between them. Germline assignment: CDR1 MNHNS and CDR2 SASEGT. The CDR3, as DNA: TGTGCCAGCAGTGAACTTGCGAGAGACACTGAAGCTTTCTTT. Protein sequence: CASSELARDTEAFF.

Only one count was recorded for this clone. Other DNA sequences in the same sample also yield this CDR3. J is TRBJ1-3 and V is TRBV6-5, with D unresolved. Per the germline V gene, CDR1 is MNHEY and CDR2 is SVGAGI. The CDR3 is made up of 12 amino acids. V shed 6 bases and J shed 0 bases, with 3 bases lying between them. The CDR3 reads CASRGSGNTIYF. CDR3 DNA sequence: TGTGCCAGCAGGGGCTCTGGAAACACCATATATTTT.